This TCR beta chain came from a study of control samples from healthy donors and cancer patients (dated by TCRdb to 2020 to 2021). Details on this clone: No antigen is known for it. No quality values exist for individual bases; no much larger clone is one base distant.

Trimming leaves V shorter by 1 base and J shorter by 8 bases, with the junction holding 6 bases beyond the gene matches. CDR1 and CDR2, looked up from the germline V gene (reference sequence), are SEHNR and FQNEAQ. From cysteine to phenylalanine, the CDR3 is 14 amino acids long. Only the CDR3 region is kept as DNA, spanning 42 bases read in frame from base 1. Library preparation was by the immunoSEQ multiplex PCR assay. This immuneACCESS table, as held by TCRdb, lists in-frame sequences with V and J called but not all clones. Of the missing ones, under half trace to an unresolved V gene in checked studies; the others have no known cause. This sample comprises approximately 100,000 clones, 80% to 90% of them detected only once. Around an eighth of the sample comes from the top ten.

The rearranged chain carries TRBV7-9 and TRBJ2-5; a stretch of 8 junction bases matches TRBD2. Sequenced input: blood. This TCR derives from a man between 25 and 39 years old in good health. CDR3 region: CASSLVLSGETQYF. The nucleotide sequence reads TGTGCCAGCAGCTTAGTTCTTAGCGGGGAAACCCAGTACTTC.